A selection of T cell receptor beta chains follows, all from one sample in a study of blood T cell repertoires in COVID-19. Method: immunoSEQ multiplex PCR; TCRdb's copy keeps in-frame clones and lacks some. Here the sample spans about 310,000 clones, under 90% being singletons. The sequenced sample was peripheral blood. These receptors were collected from a woman under 40 with COVID-19, enrolled during active disease. CDR3s include the opening cysteine and the closing phenylalanine or tryptophan. D genes are given only for firm matches.

j_gene: TRBJ1-1; v_gene: TRBV5-1; d_gene: TRBD1; CDR3aa: CASSVPDRGWGTEAFF
j_gene: TRBJ1-1; v_gene: TRBV19; d_gene: -; CDR3aa: CASSIEAGWNTEAFF
j_gene: TRBJ2-2; v_gene: TRBV28; d_gene: -; CDR3aa: CASLTGGRAGELFF
j_gene: TRBJ2-2; v_gene: TRBV19; d_gene: TRBD2; CDR3aa: CASNAIAGGPDTGELFF
j_gene: TRBJ2-6; v_gene: TRBV10-1; d_gene: TRBD1; CDR3aa: CASSPGGSGANVLTF
j_gene: TRBJ1-1; v_gene: TRBV5-1; d_gene: TRBD1; CDR3aa: CASSSGTGGEAFF
j_gene: TRBJ1-1; v_gene: TRBV6-5; d_gene: -; CDR3aa: CATSSNGKNTEAFF
j_gene: TRBJ2-6; v_gene: TRBV7-3; d_gene: -; CDR3aa: CASSPSPSPVTGANVLTF
j_gene: TRBJ2-2; v_gene: TRBV2; d_gene: TRBD2; CDR3aa: CASRGLAGLTGELFF
j_gene: TRBJ1-1; v_gene: TRBV7-9; d_gene: -; CDR3aa: CASSLDGRGNTEAFF
j_gene: TRBJ1-4; v_gene: TRBV5-1; d_gene: TRBD1; CDR3aa: CASSLGQGALVEKLFF
j_gene: TRBJ1-6; v_gene: TRBV3-1/TRBV3-2; d_gene: -; CDR3aa: CASSRRGLSNSPLHF
j_gene: TRBJ2-1; v_gene: TRBV14; d_gene: TRBD2; CDR3aa: CASSQDGSGTSGNEQFF
j_gene: TRBJ1-4; v_gene: TRBV27; d_gene: -; CDR3aa: CASSYRGTNEKLFF
j_gene: TRBJ1-1; v_gene: TRBV6-5; d_gene: -; CDR3aa: CASSSPAVNTEAFF
j_gene: TRBJ1-3; v_gene: TRBV7-2; d_gene: -; CDR3aa: CASSLGRDSGNTIYF
j_gene: TRBJ2-2; v_gene: TRBV11-2; d_gene: TRBD1; CDR3aa: CASRTGGNTGELFF
j_gene: TRBJ1-2; v_gene: TRBV6-5; d_gene: -; CDR3aa: CASRPGQFIYGYTF
j_gene: TRBJ1-1; v_gene: TRBV5-1; d_gene: -; CDR3aa: CASSETVGGNTEAFF
j_gene: TRBJ1-2; v_gene: TRBV5-1; d_gene: -; CDR3aa: CASNGGRDYGYTF
j_gene: TRBJ1-1; v_gene: TRBV6-4; d_gene: -; CDR3aa: CASSERGGTEAFF
j_gene: TRBJ2-7; v_gene: TRBV30; d_gene: TRBD1; CDR3aa: CAWRQGVTYEQYF
j_gene: TRBJ1-1; v_gene: TRBV10-1; d_gene: TRBD1; CDR3aa: CASSGDRVGTEAFF
j_gene: TRBJ1-1; v_gene: TRBV5-1; d_gene: TRBD1; CDR3aa: CASSLQVLQGATEAFF
j_gene: TRBJ1-1; v_gene: TRBV30; d_gene: TRBD1; CDR3aa: CAWRAGTGRTEAFF
j_gene: TRBJ2-2; v_gene: TRBV15; d_gene: TRBD1; CDR3aa: CATSSRTGIAGELFF
j_gene: TRBJ2-4; v_gene: TRBV6-1; d_gene: TRBD1; CDR3aa: CASSGIGQGEAKNIQYF